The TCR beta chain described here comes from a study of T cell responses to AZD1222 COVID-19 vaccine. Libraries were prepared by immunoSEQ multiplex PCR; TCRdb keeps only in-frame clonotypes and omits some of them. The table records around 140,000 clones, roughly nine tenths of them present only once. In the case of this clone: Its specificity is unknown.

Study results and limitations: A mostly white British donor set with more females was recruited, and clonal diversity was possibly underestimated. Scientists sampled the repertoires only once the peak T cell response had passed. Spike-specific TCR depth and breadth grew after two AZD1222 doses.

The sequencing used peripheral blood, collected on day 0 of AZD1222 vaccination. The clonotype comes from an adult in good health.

The DNA of the CDR3 is TGTGCCAGCAGCGTCCGGGAGCTCACCGGGGAGCTGTTTTTT. Amino acid sequence: CASSVRELTGELFF. The genes are TRBV2 and TRBJ2-2; the D gene is possibly TRBD2 (6 bases). Deletions cut 6 bases from V and 4 bases from J, with 12 bases between. Germline V gives CDR1 SNHLY, CDR2 FYNNEI. The CDR3 is made up of 14 amino acids.